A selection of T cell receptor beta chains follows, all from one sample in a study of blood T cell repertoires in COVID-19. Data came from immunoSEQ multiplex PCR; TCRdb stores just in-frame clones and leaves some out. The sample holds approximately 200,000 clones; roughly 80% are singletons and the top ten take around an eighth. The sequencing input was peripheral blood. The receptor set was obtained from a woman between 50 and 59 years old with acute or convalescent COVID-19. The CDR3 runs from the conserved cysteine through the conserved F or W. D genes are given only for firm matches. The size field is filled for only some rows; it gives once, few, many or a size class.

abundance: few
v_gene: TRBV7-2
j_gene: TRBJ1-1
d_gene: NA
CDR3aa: CASSLSRASTEAFF
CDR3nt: TGTGCCAGCAGCTTATCGCGAGCTAGCACTGAAGCTTTCTTT

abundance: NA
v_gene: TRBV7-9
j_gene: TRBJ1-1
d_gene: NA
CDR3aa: CASSLLDTRLNTEAFF
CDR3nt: TGTGCCAGCAGCTTATTGGACACACGATTGAACACTGAAGCTTTCTTT

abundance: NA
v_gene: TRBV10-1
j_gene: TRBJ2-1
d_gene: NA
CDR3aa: CATMKGGYEQFF
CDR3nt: TGCGCCACCATGAAAGGGGGATATGAGCAGTTCTTC

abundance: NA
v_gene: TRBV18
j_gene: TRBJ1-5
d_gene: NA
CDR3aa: CASSEQGHSNQPQHF
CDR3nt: TGTGCCAGCTCAGAACAGGGCCATAGCAATCAGCCCCAGCATTTT

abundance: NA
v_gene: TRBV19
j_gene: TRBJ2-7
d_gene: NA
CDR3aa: CASSNTRQVPYEQYF
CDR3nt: TGTGCCAGTAGTAACACCCGGCAGGTTCCCTACGAGCAGTACTTC

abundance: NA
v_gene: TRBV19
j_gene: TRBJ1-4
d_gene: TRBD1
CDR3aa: CASSRTGSEKLFF
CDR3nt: TGTGCCAGTAGTCGGACAGGGTCGGAAAAACTGTTTTTT

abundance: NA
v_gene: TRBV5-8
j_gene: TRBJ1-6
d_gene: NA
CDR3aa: CASSLGQTNSPLHF
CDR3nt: TGTGCCAGCAGCTTGGGACAGACAAATTCACCCCTCCACTTT

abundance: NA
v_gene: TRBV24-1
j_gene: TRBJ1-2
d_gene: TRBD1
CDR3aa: CATSDRRRTGTYGYTF
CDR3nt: TGTGCCACCAGTGACCGCCGTCGGACAGGGACATATGGCTACACCTTC

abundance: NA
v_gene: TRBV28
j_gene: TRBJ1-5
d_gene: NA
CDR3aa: CASRQPGGFGQPQHF
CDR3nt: TGTGCCAGCAGGCAGCCCGGCGGCTTTGGACAGCCCCAGCATTTT

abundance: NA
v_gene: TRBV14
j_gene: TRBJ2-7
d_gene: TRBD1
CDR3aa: CASSWTGRYEQYF
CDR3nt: TGTGCCAGCTCCTGGACAGGGAGATACGAGCAGTACTTC

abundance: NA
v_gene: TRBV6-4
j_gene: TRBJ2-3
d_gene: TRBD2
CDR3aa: CASSELAGGGNTQYF
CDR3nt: TGTGCCAGCAGTGAGCTAGCGGGAGGTGGAAATACGCAGTATTTT

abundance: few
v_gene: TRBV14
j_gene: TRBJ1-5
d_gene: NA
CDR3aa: CAKPVVGGQPQHF
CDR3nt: TGTGCCAAACCAGTGGTAGGGGGTCAGCCCCAGCATTTT

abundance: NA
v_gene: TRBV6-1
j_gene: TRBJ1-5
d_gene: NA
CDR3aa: CASSESGGRGQPQHF
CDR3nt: TGTGCCAGCAGTGAATCCGGGGGAAGAGGTCAGCCCCAGCATTTT

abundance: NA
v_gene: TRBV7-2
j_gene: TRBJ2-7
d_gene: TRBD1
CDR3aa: CASSLDYRGRIEQYF
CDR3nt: TGTGCCAGCAGCTTAGATTACAGGGGGCGGATCGAGCAGTACTTC

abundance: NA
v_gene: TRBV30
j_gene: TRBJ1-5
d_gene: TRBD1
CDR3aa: CAWSTTGGSQHF
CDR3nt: TGTGCCTGGAGTACTACAGGGGGGTCCCAGCATTTT

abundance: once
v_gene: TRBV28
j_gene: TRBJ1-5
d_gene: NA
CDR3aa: CASSSDSRNQPQHF
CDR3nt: TGTGCCAGCAGTTCGGACAGTCGCAATCAGCCCCAGCATTTT

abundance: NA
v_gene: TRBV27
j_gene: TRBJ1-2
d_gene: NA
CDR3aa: CASSLTREQGYTF
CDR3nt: TGTGCCAGCAGTTTAACGAGGGAGCAGGGCTACACCTTC

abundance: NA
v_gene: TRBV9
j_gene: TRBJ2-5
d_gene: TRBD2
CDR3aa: CASSPGAGGPEETQYF
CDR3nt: TGTGCCAGCAGCCCCGGGGCGGGAGGGCCGGAGGAGACCCAGTACTTC

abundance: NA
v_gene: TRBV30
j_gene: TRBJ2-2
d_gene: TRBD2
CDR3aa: CASARWLAGTGELFF
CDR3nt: TGTGCCTCGGCCCGGTGGCTAGCGGGGACCGGGGAGCTGTTTTTT

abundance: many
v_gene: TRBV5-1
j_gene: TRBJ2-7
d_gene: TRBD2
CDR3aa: CASSLGTSGYYEQYF
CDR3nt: TGCGCCAGCAGCCTCGGTACTAGCGGATACTACGAGCAGTACTTC

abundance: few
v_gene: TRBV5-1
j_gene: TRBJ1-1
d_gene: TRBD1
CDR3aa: CASSLGGQGNTEAFF
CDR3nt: TGCGCCAGCAGCTTGGGGGGACAGGGGAACACTGAAGCTTTCTTT

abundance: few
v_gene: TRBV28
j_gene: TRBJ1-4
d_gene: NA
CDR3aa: CASYRAGGGEKLFF
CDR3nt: TGTGCCAGCTATAGGGCAGGCGGGGGGGAAAAACTGTTTTTT

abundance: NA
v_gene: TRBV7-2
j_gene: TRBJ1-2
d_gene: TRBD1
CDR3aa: CASSFDGARGPGGYTF
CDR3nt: TGTGCCAGCAGCTTCGACGGGGCCAGGGGGCCGGGGGGCTACACCTTC

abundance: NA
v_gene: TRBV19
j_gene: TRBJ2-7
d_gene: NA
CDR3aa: CASSTRIPRGYEQYF
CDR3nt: TGTGCCAGTAGTACACGGATCCCCCGAGGCTACGAGCAGTACTTC

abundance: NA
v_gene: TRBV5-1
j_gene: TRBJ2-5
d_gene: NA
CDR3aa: CASSLEQEKTQYF
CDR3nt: TGCGCCAGCAGCTTGGAGCAAGAGAAGACCCAGTACTTC

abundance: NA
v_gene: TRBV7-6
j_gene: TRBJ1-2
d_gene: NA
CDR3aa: CASSLGQGKEFNYGYTF
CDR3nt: TGTGCCAGCAGCTTAGGGCAGGGGAAGGAATTTAACTATGGCTACACCTTC